Presented here are 10 T cell receptor beta chains from one specimen sequenced in a study of blood T cell repertoires in COVID-19. Method: immunoSEQ multiplex PCR; TCRdb's copy keeps in-frame clones and lacks some. The data hold about 250,000 clones, with around 86% observed a single time. The sequenced material came from PBMCs or T cells enriched from blood (not recorded which). Source of these receptors: a middle-aged man who had recovered from COVID-19.

The table lists this clone with a count of one. The rearrangement uses TRBV29-1 and TRBJ2-3; 11 bases are shared with TRBD2. The junction had 4 bases not matched to a gene; V was cut back by 6 bases and J by 11 bases. In germline, CDR1 is SQVTM, CDR2 ANQGSEA. This CDR3 comprises 11 residues. The CDR3, as DNA: TGCAGCGTCGCTACTAGCGGGGGGCAGTATTTT. Protein product: CSVATSGGQYF.

The gene calls are TRBV5-1 and TRBJ1-4; the D gene is possibly TRBD1 (6 bases). This CDR3 contains 13 residues. The germline CDR1 and CDR2 sequences are SGHRS and YFSETQ. Between the trimmed V and J ends, which lost 8 bases and 6 bases, there was a span of 14 bases. CDR3 nucleotides: TGCGCCAGTTACAGGGATACTGATGAAAAACTGTTTTTT. Encoded protein: CASYRDTDEKLFF.

Here the CDR3 DNA reads TGTGCCAGCTCACCACCGAACAGAAATAGCAATCAGCCCCAGCATTTT. Its translation is CASSPPNRNSNQPQHF. J is TRBJ1-5 and V is TRBV18, with no clear D. The CDR3 has 16 amino acids. The germline gives CDR1 KGHSH, CDR2 LQKENI. V lost 0 bases to trimming and J lost 0 bases, with 9 bases between them.

This clone showed up just a few times. The chain carries TRBV10-3 and TRBJ1-1, with D possibly TRBD1 on 6 matching bases. The germline V and J ends were trimmed by 4 bases and 1 base, with 7 bases remaining between them. Germline V gene data show CDR1 as ENHRY and CDR2 as SYGVKD. CDR3 length equals 13 residues. The CDR3 nucleotides are TGTGCCATCAGTGGGACAGAGAACACTGAAGCTTTCTTT. It codes for CAISGTENTEAFF.

As regards this clone: One junction end does not reproduce the germline sequence, and a read error may be involved. V and J are TRBV11-3 and TRBJ2-1; tentatively, D is TRBD2 (5 bases). There are 16 residues in the CDR3. The V gene's germline CDR1 is SGHNT and CDR2 YENEEA. CDR3 bases: TGTGCCAGCAGCTTATACAGCGGTGGATCCTCCAATGAGCAGTTCTTC. Its protein product is CASSLYSGGSSNEQFF.

This clone came up many times. This sequence joins TRBV6-5 and TRBJ2-7, with a weak D call TRBD1 (5 bases). The germline V gene encodes CDR1 MNHEY and CDR2 SVGAGI. The CDR3 spans 11 residues. Trimming left V 2 bases short and J 6 bases short, with 5 bases between. Here the CDR3 reads CASSYQGEQYF. CDR3 nucleotides: TGTGCCAGCAGTTACCAGGGCGAGCAGTACTTC.

This clone showed up just once. This chain joins TRBV2 and TRBJ2-5, with a tentative D call TRBD2 (6 bases). V lost 6 bases and J 4 bases, leaving 12 bases between the germline ends. The CDR3 consists of 13 residues. Germline V gene lookup returns CDR1 SNHLY and CDR2 FYNNEI. The CDR3 DNA reads TGTGCCAGCAGCATCGGGGGTTTAGAGACCCAGTACTTC. Its protein product is CASSIGGLETQYF. The entire variable domain, with the rest obtained from reference TRBV2 and TRBJ2-5, is as follows: EPEVTQTPSHQVTQMGQEVILRCVPISNHLYFYWYRQILGQKVEFLVSFYNNEISEKSEIFDDQFSVERPDGSNFTLKIRSTKLEDSAMYFCASSIGGLETQYFGPGTRLLVL.

The V and J genes are TRBV11-2 and TRBJ1-1; D is ambiguous. This CDR3 is 14 amino acids long. Trimming removed 6 bases from V and 4 bases from J, with 15 bases in between. CDR1 and CDR2 (germline): SGHAT, FQNNGV. CDR3 residues: CASRPSYDGTEAFF. The CDR3 bases are TGTGCCAGCAGACCTAGTTATGATGGCACTGAAGCTTTCTTT. Full variable domain (rest looked up from reference TRBV11-2 and TRBJ1-1): EAGVAQSPRYKIIEKRQSVAFWCNPISGHATLYWYQQILGQGPKLLIQFQNNGVVDDSQLPKDRFSAERLKGVDSTLKIQPAKLEDSAVYLCASRPSYDGTEAFFGQGTRLTVV.

This clone was detected many times. The chain is built from TRBV18 and TRBJ1-2; TRBD1 is a possible D gene (6 bases). V was cut by 3 bases and J by 4 bases, with 15 bases left in between. This CDR3 is 15 amino acids long. The germline V gene has CDR1 KGHSH and CDR2 LQKENI. For the CDR3, the DNA is TGTGCCAGCTCACCGGGGACACAAGGAGGCTATGGCTACACCTTC. Its protein is CASSPGTQGGYGYTF. The entire variable domain, with the rest obtained from reference TRBV18 and TRBJ1-2, is as follows: NAGVMQNPRHLVRRRGQEARLRCSPMKGHSHVYWYRQLPEEGLKFMVYLQKENIIDESGMPKERFSAEFPKEGPSILRIQQVVRGDSAAYFCASSPGTQGGYGYTFGSGTRLTVV.

This rearrangement joins TRBV19 to TRBJ2-2; 15 bases are shared with TRBD2. With 4 bases clipped from V and 7 bases from J, the junction kept 7 bases outside the gene matches. Germline CDR1 is LNHDA and CDR2 is SQIVND (reference sequence). The CDR3 has 17 residues. Here the CDR3 DNA reads TGTGCCAGTAGTACCGGGACTAGCGGGGGGTTTCACGGGGAGCTGTTTTTT. Translation: CASSTGTSGGFHGELFF.